Listed here are 2 T cell receptor beta chains from one sample, sequenced in a study of T cells after yellow fever vaccination (dated by TCRdb to about 2019). The treatment or condition label corresponds to: live attenuated yellow fever vaccine strain. Receptors were amplified or captured by 5' RACE. The instrument was an Illumina NovaSeq 6000. Starting from the raw public reads, TCRdb applied fastp trimming at Q25, assembled clones with MiXCR and retained in-frame beta chains. Entries are consolidated by CDR3 protein sequence, retaining the most common genes and DNA. In all, the sample holds a few hundred thousand distinct CDR3 sequences, and around 4.1% of those were seen once. The biggest ten clones account for approximately 25% of the sample. This material consisted of PBMCs, taken 5 days after the yellow fever booster vaccination. The receptors come from a man between 18 and 35 years old who received the YFV17D yellow fever vaccine.

The sample holds many counts of this clonotype. The gene calls are TRBV5-1 and TRBJ1-2, with 8 bases aligning to TRBD1. The germline V gene encodes CDR1 SGHRS and CDR2 YFSETQ. V gave up 5 bases and J gave up 3 bases; unmatched junction bases: 12. The CDR3 consists of 16 residues. As DNA, the CDR3 is TGCGCCAGCAGTTCTACGGCAGGGGGCAGGGACTATGGCTACACCTTC. Amino acids: CASSSTAGGRDYGYTF.

This clonotype was seen more than once but under ten times. The CDR3 loop is CASSFDTWSPAHRAFF. The CDR3 nucleotides are TGTGCCAGCAGCTTTGATACGTGGTCCCCCGCACATCGAGCTTTCTTT. The rearrangement uses TRBV12-1 and TRBJ1-1; the table's D call, TRBD1, was not checked against the DNA. TRBV12-1 constitutes a pseudogene. CDR3 size: 16 residues.